These 21 T cell receptor beta chains share one sample of origin, sequenced in a study of blood T cell repertoires in COVID-19. Here immunoSEQ multiplex PCR was the method, and the copy in TCRdb shows in-frame clones only, minus some. The sample has some 300,000 clones; around 88% are singletons. Source material: peripheral blood. The receptors were sampled from a woman aged 70-85 years with COVID-19, enrolled during active disease.

The chain links TRBV6-5 to TRBJ1-4; TRBD1 agrees at 9 bases. Germline CDR1 is MNHEY and CDR2 is SVGAGI. This CDR3 spans 14 amino acids. V was clipped by 6 bases and J by 7 bases; unmatched bases: 6. The CDR3 loop reads CASRGTGTGEKLFF. The CDR3 nucleotides read TGTGCCAGCAGGGGGACAGGGACTGGTGAAAAACTGTTTTTT.

The J gene is TRBJ2-7, the V gene TRBV5-1, with 7 nucleotides matching TRBD1. The CDR3 runs to 16 residues. Per the germline V gene, CDR1 is SGHRS and CDR2 is YFSETQ. Trimming removed 0 bases from V and 3 bases from J; junction bases left unmatched: 9. This CDR3 reads CASSLGTGTLIYEQYF. Written as DNA, the CDR3 is TGCGCCAGCAGCTTGGGGACAGGCACGCTGATCTACGAGCAGTACTTC.

The genes are TRBV7-9 and TRBJ1-6; tentative D call: TRBD1 (6 bases). V was clipped by 3 bases and J by 0 bases, with 6 bases between them. The CDR3 covers 15 residues. Per the germline V gene, CDR1 is SEHNR and CDR2 is FQNEAQ (reference sequence). CDR3 nucleotides: TGTGCCAGCAGCTTGGACAGCTCCTATAATTCACCCCTCCACTTT. It encodes CASSLDSSYNSPLHF.

The chain employs TRBV5-1 and TRBJ1-2; D might be TRBD1 (6 bases). Trimming cost V 0 bases and J 3 bases, with 12 bases left between them. Germline values: CDR1 SGHRS, CDR2 YFSETQ. This CDR3 region has 15 residues. The CDR3, as DNA: TGCGCCAGCAGCTTGGCCTCAGGGGCCTACTATGGCTACACCTTC. Translation gives CASSLASGAYYGYTF.

As DNA, the CDR3 is TGTGCCATCAGCTCTAGCGGGGGGTCAACAGATACGCAGTATTTT. Its translation is CAISSSGGSTDTQYF. V and J are TRBV10-3 and TRBJ2-3, with 11 nucleotides matching TRBD2. V was pared by 6 bases and J by 3 bases, with 5 bases of the junction left unmatched. This CDR3 contains 15 residues. Germline assignment: CDR1 ENHRY and CDR2 SYGVKD.

This chain uses TRBV9 with TRBJ2-1; 10 nucleotides agree with TRBD2. From germline, CDR1 is SGDLS and CDR2 YYNGEE. The V and J ends lost 1 base and 7 bases, in that order; junction bases with no gene match: 8. The CDR3 is 16 residues long. CDR3 protein: CASSVKSSGGWNEQFF. DNA for the CDR3: TGTGCCAGCAGCGTAAAGTCTAGCGGGGGTTGGAATGAGCAGTTCTTC.

The V call is TRBV7-2, the J call TRBJ1-2; no definite D call. CDR3 length: 15 amino acids. CDR1 is SGHTA and CDR2 is FQGNSA in the germline V gene. V lost 1 base to trimming and J lost 4 bases, with 13 bases between them. The DNA for the CDR3 is TGTGCCAGCAGCTTAGATGGCACGGGGAGCTATGGCTACACCTTC. This codes for CASSLDGTGSYGYTF.

The CDR3 here is CASSSGPSGGGSEQYF. In DNA form, the CDR3 reads TGCGCCAGCAGCTCTGGCCCCAGCGGGGGGGGTAGCGAGCAGTACTTC. The rearrangement joins TRBV5-1 to TRBJ2-7; TRBD2 agrees at 10 bases. There are 16 residues in the CDR3. V was clipped by 3 bases and J by 6 bases; unmatched bases: 12. Germline CDR1 and CDR2: SGHRS and YFSETQ.

The chain couples TRBV12-3 or TRBV12-4 to TRBJ1-1; D unresolved. Trimming took off 6 bases at V and 1 base at J, with 9 bases between the two ends. This CDR3 contains 13 residues. The CDR3 sequence is CASRWAPNTEAFF. The CDR3 nucleotides are TGTGCCAGCAGGTGGGCACCGAACACTGAAGCTTTCTTT.

The J gene is TRBJ2-7, the V gene TRBV13; 7 bases map to TRBD1. Losses at the gene ends were 5 bases for V and 5 bases for J; bases not matched to a gene: 6. This CDR3 has 13 amino acids. Germline CDR1 PRHDT, CDR2 FYEKMQ (reference sequence). In nucleotides, the CDR3 is TGTGCCAGCAGCGACCGACAGGGCGACGAGCAGTACTTC. Translation gives CASSDRQGDEQYF.

The chain is built from TRBV2 and TRBJ1-5; 8 bases align to TRBD1. Unmatched junction bases numbered 6, after V lost 5 bases and J lost 3 bases. Germline V gene lookup returns CDR1 SNHLY and CDR2 FYNNEI. The CDR3 consists of 15 residues. The CDR3 sequence: CASSRDRLLNQPQHF. The CDR3 DNA sequence: TGTGCCAGCAGTAGGGACAGGCTTCTCAATCAGCCCCAGCATTTT.

V is TRBV7-2 and J is TRBJ2-1, with D tentatively TRBD2 (5 bases). This CDR3 has 12 amino acids. The germline gives CDR1 SGHTA, CDR2 FQGNSA. With 3 bases removed from V and 10 bases from J, the gap between germline ends came to 10 bases. The chain's CDR3 is CASSLGRREQFF. The CDR3 DNA reads as TGTGCCAGCAGCTTGGGGAGAAGAGAGCAGTTCTTC.

This clone was seen once. Different DNA sequences within this sample yield the same CDR3. This rearrangement joins TRBV5-1 to TRBJ1-1, with 8 bases identical to TRBD1. CDR1 is SGHRS, CDR2 YFSETQ, per germline. The CDR3 runs 14 residues. Trimming took 5 bases from V and 2 from J; bases not matched to a gene: 5. CDR3 protein: CASSSQGGNTEAFF. The CDR3, as DNA: TGCGCCAGCAGTTCACAGGGGGGAAACACTGAAGCTTTCTTT. The full variable domain, completed using reference TRBV5-1 and TRBJ1-1, is KAGVTQTPRYLIKTRGQQVTLSCSPISGHRSVSWYQQTPGQGLQFLFEYFSETQRNKGNFPGRFSGRQFSNSRSEMNVSTLELGDSALYLCASSSQGGNTEAFFGQGTRLTVV.

The V call is TRBV30, the J call TRBJ2-2; D is unclear. Germline-derived CDR1 and CDR2 are GTSNPN and SVGIG (reference sequence). The CDR3 sequence is 13 residues long. V gave up 1 base and J gave up 4 bases, with 7 bases separating them. The chain's CDR3 is CAWSATFTGELFF. CDR3 DNA: TGTGCCTGGAGTGCCACTTTCACCGGGGAGCTGTTTTTT.

This chain connects TRBV19 to TRBJ2-3; D perhaps matches TRBD1 (5 bases). Trimming took off 10 bases at V and 6 bases at J, with 23 bases between the two ends. Germline V gene data show CDR1 as LNHDA and CDR2 as SQIVND (reference sequence). The CDR3 contains 15 residues. The CDR3 region has the DNA TGTGCCACGCAGGACATGGGCGGTCGACTGGATACGCAGTATTTT. Translated, it gives CATQDMGGRLDTQYF.

The chain uses TRBV11-2 and TRBJ1-2; 7 bases align to TRBD1. The V segment lost 5 bases and the J segment 0 bases; nucleotides outside the gene matches: 6. Germline V gene lookup returns CDR1 SGHAT and CDR2 FQNNGV. The CDR3 spans 15 residues. CDR3 bases: TGTGCCAGCAGCCTCGACAGGGCCCCTAACTATGGCTACACCTTC. Encoded protein: CASSLDRAPNYGYTF.

V is TRBV6-2 or TRBV6-3 and J is TRBJ2-7; TRBD1 matches at 7 bases. The CDR3 extends over 15 amino acids. Per germline, CDR1 MNHEY and CDR2 SVGEGT. The V gene end was trimmed by 7 bases and the J gene end by 2 bases; junction bases not matched to a gene: 11. The CDR3 nucleotides read TGTGCCAGCATCCCTGACAGGGACGTTACCTACGAGCAGTACTTC. Translating it yields CASIPDRDVTYEQYF.

The chain couples TRBV18 to TRBJ2-5, with 8 nucleotides matching TRBD2. V was pared by 6 bases and J by 2 bases, with 11 bases of the junction left unmatched. This CDR3 region has 16 residues. The V gene's germline CDR1 is KGHSH and CDR2 LQKENI. As DNA, the CDR3 is TGTGCCAGCTCTTCGAAGCGGGGGAGCGGACAAGAGACCCAGTACTTC. Translated, it gives CASSSKRGSGQETQYF.

The V call is TRBV7-2, the J call TRBJ1-6; D is possibly TRBD1 (6 bases). The V end lost 5 bases, the J end lost 6 bases, and 11 bases lay between the germline ends. The CDR3 loop spans 14 amino acids. Germline V CDR1 and CDR2: SGHTA, FQGNSA. This chain's CDR3 is CASSPGQTNSPLHF. Here the CDR3 DNA reads TGTGCCAGCAGCCCAGGACAGACTAATTCACCCCTCCACTTT.

The chain couples TRBV10-1 to TRBJ2-7; 10 nucleotides agree with TRBD2. This CDR3 is built from 14 residues. The germline V gene encodes CDR1 WNHNN and CDR2 SYGVQD (reference sequence). Germline trimming cut 3 bases from V and 5 bases from J; bases unmatched to any gene: 4. The CDR3 region is CASSEGLAGDEQYF. The DNA of the CDR3 is TGCGCCAGCAGTGAAGGTCTAGCGGGGGACGAGCAGTACTTC.

V usage is TRBV5-1 and J usage is TRBJ1-1; the match to TRBD1 covers 7 bases. Looked up from germline, CDR1 is SGHRS and CDR2 is YFSETQ. The CDR3 loop spans 16 amino acids. V dropped 0 bases and J dropped 2; count of bases not matched to a gene: 7. The CDR3 reads CASSLAVGTVNTEAFF. DNA of the CDR3: TGCGCCAGCAGCTTGGCCGTTGGGACAGTCAACACTGAAGCTTTCTTT.